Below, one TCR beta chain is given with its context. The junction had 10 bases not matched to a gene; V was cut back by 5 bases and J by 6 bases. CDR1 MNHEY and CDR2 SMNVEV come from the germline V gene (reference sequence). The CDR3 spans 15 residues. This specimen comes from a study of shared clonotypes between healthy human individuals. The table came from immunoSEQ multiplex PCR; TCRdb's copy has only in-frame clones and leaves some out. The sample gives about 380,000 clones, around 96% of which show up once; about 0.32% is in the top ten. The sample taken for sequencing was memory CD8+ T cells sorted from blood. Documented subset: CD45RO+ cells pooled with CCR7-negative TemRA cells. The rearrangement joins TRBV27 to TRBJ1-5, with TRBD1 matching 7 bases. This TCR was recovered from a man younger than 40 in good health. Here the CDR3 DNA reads TGTGCCAGCAGTCTCGACAGGGACCAGATTCAGCCCCAGCATTTT. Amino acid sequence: CASSLDRDQIQPQHF.